Listed below are T cell receptor beta chains from one sample, sequenced in a study of blood T cell repertoires in COVID-19. Sequencing used immunoSEQ multiplex PCR; TCRdb keeps in-frame clones, though not all of them. The table has 200,000 to 250,000 clones, about nine tenths seen once. Sequenced material: peripheral blood. These receptor sequences come from an older woman who had recovered from COVID-19. Each CDR3 is given with its conserved first and last residue. The order of the fields is V gene, D gene, clone size, J gene, CDR3 protein, CDR3 DNA. D genes are given only for firm matches. The listing skips clone size in some rows; elsewhere it reads once, few, many or a size class.

TRBV19	TRBD1	.	TRBJ1-2	CASSKGQTYGYTF	TGTGCCAGTAGTAAGGGACAGACCTATGGCTACACCTTC
TRBV19	.	.	TRBJ2-3	CASSVSLLTTSTDTQYF	TGTGCCAGTAGTGTATCTCTTCTAACGACTAGCACAGATACGCAGTATTTT
TRBV29-1	TRBD2	.	TRBJ2-3	CSVEGGLAGGLSTDTQYF	TGCAGCGTTGAAGGGGGACTAGCGGGGGGCCTAAGCACAGATACGCAGTATTTT
TRBV7-6	TRBD1	.	TRBJ1-5	CASSFGTGPLQPQHF	TGTGCCAGCAGCTTTGGGACAGGACCCCTTCAGCCCCAGCATTTT
TRBV3-1/TRBV3-2	.	.	TRBJ2-7	CASSELETDEQYF	TGTGCCAGCAGCGAGTTAGAAACGGACGAGCAGTACTTC
TRBV14	.	.	TRBJ2-7	CASSHPPIGASEQYF	TGTGCCAGCAGCCATCCCCCGATAGGGGCGAGCGAGCAGTACTTC
TRBV19	.	.	TRBJ2-7	CASSYRDNPYEQYF	TGTGCCAGTAGTTACCGGGACAATCCCTACGAGCAGTACTTC
TRBV16	TRBD1	.	TRBJ1-5	CASSQSGGQGDQPQHF	TGTGCCAGCAGCCAATCGGGGGGACAGGGGGATCAGCCCCAGCATTTT
TRBV19	TRBD1	.	TRBJ2-7	CASSGTGSSEQYF	TGTGCCAGTAGTGGGACAGGGTCCTCCGAGCAGTACTTC
TRBV10-3	.	once	TRBJ2-2	CAISDTGLSNTGELFF	TGTGCCATCAGTGATACTGGACTTTCGAACACCGGGGAGCTGTTTTTT
TRBV2	.	.	TRBJ2-2	CASSGELLTGELFF	TGTGCCAGCAGTGGCGAACTTCTCACCGGGGAGCTGTTTTTT
TRBV10-3	TRBD2	.	TRBJ2-3	CAISEGLAGSTDTQYF	TGTGCCATCAGTGAGGGACTAGCGGGGAGCACAGATACGCAGTATTTT
TRBV5-5	.	.	TRBJ1-5	CASSLVYSNQPQHF	TGTGCCAGCAGCTTGGTATATAGCAATCAGCCCCAGCATTTT
TRBV4-1	.	.	TRBJ1-5	CASSQADGTYNQPQHF	TGCGCCAGCAGCCAGGCGGACGGGACTTACAATCAGCCCCAGCATTTT
TRBV4-3	TRBD1	.	TRBJ2-7	CASSQGADRAYEQYF	TGCGCCAGCAGCCAAGGGGCAGACAGGGCCTACGAGCAGTACTTC
TRBV7-2	TRBD2	.	TRBJ2-1	CASSVGTSYGEQFF	TGTGCCAGCAGCGTCGGGACTAGTTATGGTGAGCAGTTCTTC
TRBV7-7	.	.	TRBJ2-7	CASSSTEWSSYEQYF	TGTGCTAGCAGCTCGACCGAGTGGAGCTCCTACGAGCAGTACTTC
TRBV12-3/TRBV12-4	.	.	TRBJ2-3	CASSLELRDTQYF	TGTGCCAGCAGTTTAGAGTTGAGAGATACGCAGTATTTT
TRBV3-1/TRBV3-2	TRBD1	.	TRBJ1-4	CASSRPGGEKLFF	TGTGCCAGCAGCCGCCCAGGGGGGGAAAAACTGTTTTTT
TRBV5-8	.	few	TRBJ1-2	CASSFQRYSYTF	TGTGCCAGCAGCTTTCAGAGGTATAGCTACACCTTC
TRBV6-5	TRBD2	once	TRBJ2-7	CASSLIAGVALYEQYF	TGTGCCAGCAGTTTAATAGCGGGGGTCGCCCTCTACGAGCAGTACTTC
TRBV10-3	.	few	TRBJ1-2	CAINQDKNYGYTF	TGTGCCATCAACCAGGACAAGAACTATGGCTACACCTTC
TRBV5-5	TRBD1	.	TRBJ2-7	CASSLTGDVYEQYF	TGTGCCAGCAGCTTGACAGGGGATGTCTACGAGCAGTACTTC
TRBV5-5	TRBD1	.	TRBJ2-3	CASSLVQGALTTQYF	TGTGCCAGCAGCTTGGTTCAGGGGGCGTTGACCACGCAGTATTTT
TRBV4-2	.	.	TRBJ2-1	CASSQEYPWSSYNEQFF	TGTGCCAGCAGCCAAGAGTATCCCTGGAGCTCCTACAATGAGCAGTTCTTC
TRBV7-2	.	.	TRBJ2-6	CASSSRSPLSGANVLTF	TGTGCCAGCAGCTCACGGAGTCCCCTCTCTGGGGCCAACGTCCTGACTTTC
TRBV7-2	.	once	TRBJ2-1	CASSWGWGGLSYNEQFF	TGTGCCAGCAGCTGGGGATGGGGGGGCCTCTCCTACAATGAGCAGTTCTTC
TRBV6-6	TRBD1	.	TRBJ1-2	CASSNQGDHGYTF	TGTGCCAGCAGTAACCAGGGGGATCATGGCTACACCTTC
TRBV10-3	.	.	TRBJ2-1	CAIRAGTDRSNEQFF	TGTGCCATCAGAGCCGGGACCGACAGGTCCAATGAGCAGTTCTTC
TRBV5-8	TRBD1	.	TRBJ2-2	CASSLALGQLTGELFF	TGTGCCAGCAGCTTGGCTTTGGGACAGCTGACCGGGGAGCTGTTTTTT
TRBV4-2	.	.	TRBJ2-1	CASSPRGGTWGGPNNEQFF	TGTGCCAGCAGCCCCAGGGGTGGTACCTGGGGGGGCCCAAACAATGAGCAGTTCTTC
TRBV29-1	.	.	TRBJ2-3	CSVGRESDTQYF	TGCAGCGTCGGTCGGGAGTCAGATACGCAGTATTTT
TRBV6-5	.	.	TRBJ1-1	CASSYSFEAVAFF	TGTGCCAGCAGTTACTCTTTTGAAGCTGTAGCTTTCTTT
TRBV9	TRBD1	.	TRBJ1-1	CASSVGGGGITEAFF	TGTGCCAGCAGCGTAGGAGGAGGGGGCATCACTGAAGCTTTCTTT
TRBV7-2	TRBD2	.	TRBJ2-3	CASSSAGGSDTQYF	TGTGCCAGCAGCTCAGCGGGGGGGTCAGATACGCAGTATTTT
TRBV7-2	TRBD2	.	TRBJ2-7	CASSPQRGRSSYEQYF	TGTGCCAGCAGCCCCCAGCGGGGGAGGAGCTCCTACGAGCAGTACTTC
TRBV20-1	TRBD1	few	TRBJ1-2	CSASDRVLRGYTF	TGCAGTGCTAGTGACAGGGTATTGAGGGGCTACACCTTC
TRBV5-1	.	.	TRBJ2-3	CASSSGTSTDTQYF	TGCGCCAGCAGCTCAGGAACTAGCACAGATACGCAGTATTTT
TRBV6-5	TRBD1	once	TRBJ1-1	CATTGLTEAFF	TGTGCCACGACAGGGCTCACTGAAGCTTTCTTT
TRBV19	.	.	TRBJ1-3	CASSHLGDNRGNTIYF	TGTGCCAGTAGTCATCTAGGGGACAACCGTGGAAACACCATATATTTT
TRBV5-8	.	.	TRBJ2-5	CASSLVLASETQYF	TGTGCCAGCAGCTTGGTCCTAGCGTCAGAGACCCAGTACTTC
TRBV27	.	few	TRBJ1-1	CASSLSTVMNTEAFF	TGTGCCAGCAGTTTATCGACAGTCATGAACACTGAAGCTTTCTTT
TRBV4-3	.	.	TRBJ1-4	CASSQTGDNEKLFF	TGCGCCAGCAGCCAGACGGGAGATAATGAAAAACTGTTTTTT
TRBV10-3	.	.	TRBJ1-2	CAIRNGAVIEEGYTF	TGTGCCATCAGAAATGGGGCAGTTATAGAAGAGGGCTACACCTTC
TRBV6-5	.	once	TRBJ2-5	CASRDSLGTQYF	TGTGCCAGCAGAGACTCTTTGGGGACCCAGTACTTC
TRBV23-1	.	many	TRBJ2-7	CASSLTGSSDEQYF	TGCGCCAGCAGTCTAACGGGCTCTAGCGACGAGCAGTACTTC
TRBV29-1	.	.	TRBJ1-1	CSVAVRGNMNTEAFF	TGCAGCGTGGCCGTCAGGGGCAATATGAACACTGAAGCTTTCTTT
TRBV6-2/TRBV6-3	TRBD1	.	TRBJ1-2	CASSYWTGERYTF	TGTGCCAGCAGTTACTGGACAGGGGAGCGCTACACCTTC